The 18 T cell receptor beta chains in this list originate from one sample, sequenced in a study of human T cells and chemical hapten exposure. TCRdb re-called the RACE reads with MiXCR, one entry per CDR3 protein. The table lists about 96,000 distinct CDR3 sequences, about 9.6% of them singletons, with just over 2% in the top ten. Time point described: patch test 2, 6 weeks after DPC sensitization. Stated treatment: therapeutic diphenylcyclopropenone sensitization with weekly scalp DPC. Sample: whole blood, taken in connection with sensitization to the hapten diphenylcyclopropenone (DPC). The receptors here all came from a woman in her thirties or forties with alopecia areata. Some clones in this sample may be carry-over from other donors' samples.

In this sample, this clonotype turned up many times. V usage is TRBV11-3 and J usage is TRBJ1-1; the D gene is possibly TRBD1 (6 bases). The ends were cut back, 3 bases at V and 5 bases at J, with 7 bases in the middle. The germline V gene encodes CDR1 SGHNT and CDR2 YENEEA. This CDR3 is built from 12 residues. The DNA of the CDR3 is TGTGCCAGCAGCTTCCAGGGGACTGAAGCTTTCTTT. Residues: CASSFQGTEAFF.

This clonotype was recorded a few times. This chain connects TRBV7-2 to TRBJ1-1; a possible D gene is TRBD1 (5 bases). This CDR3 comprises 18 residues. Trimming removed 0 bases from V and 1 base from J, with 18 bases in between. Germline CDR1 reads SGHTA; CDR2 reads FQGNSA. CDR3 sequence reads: CASSLAGTMSVSNTEAFF. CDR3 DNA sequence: TGTGCCAGCAGCTTAGCCGGGACCATGTCGGTTTCGAACACTGAAGCTTTCTTT.

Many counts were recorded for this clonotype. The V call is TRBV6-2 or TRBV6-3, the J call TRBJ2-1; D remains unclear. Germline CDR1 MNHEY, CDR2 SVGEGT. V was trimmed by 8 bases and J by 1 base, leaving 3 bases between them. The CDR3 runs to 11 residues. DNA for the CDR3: TGTGCCAGCCAGTCCTACAATGAGCAGTTCTTC. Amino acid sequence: CASQSYNEQFF.

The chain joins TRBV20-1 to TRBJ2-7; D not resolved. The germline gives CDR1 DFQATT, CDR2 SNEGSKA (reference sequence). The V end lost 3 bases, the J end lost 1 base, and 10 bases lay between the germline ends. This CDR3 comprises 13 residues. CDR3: CSASYRASYEQYF. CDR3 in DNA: TGCAGTGCTAGTTATAGGGCGTCCTACGAGCAGTACTTC.

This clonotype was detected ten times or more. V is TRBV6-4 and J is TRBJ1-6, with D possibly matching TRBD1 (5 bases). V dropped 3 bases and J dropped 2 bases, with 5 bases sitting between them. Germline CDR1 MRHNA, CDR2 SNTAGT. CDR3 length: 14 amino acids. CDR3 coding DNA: TGTGCCAGCAGTGAGGACACCTATAATTCACCCCTCCACTTT. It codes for CASSEDTYNSPLHF.

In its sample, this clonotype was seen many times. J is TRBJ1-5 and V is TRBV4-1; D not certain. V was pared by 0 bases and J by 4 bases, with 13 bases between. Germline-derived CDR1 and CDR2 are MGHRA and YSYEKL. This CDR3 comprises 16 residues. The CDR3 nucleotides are TGCGCCAGCAGCCAAGATCCCGCAACACCTAATCAGCCCCAGCATTTT. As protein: CASSQDPATPNQPQHF.

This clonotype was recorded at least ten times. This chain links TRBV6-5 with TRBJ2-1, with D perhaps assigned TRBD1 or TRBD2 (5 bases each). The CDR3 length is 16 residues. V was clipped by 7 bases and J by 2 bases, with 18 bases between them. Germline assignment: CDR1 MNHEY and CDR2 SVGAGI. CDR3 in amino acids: CASKSMEATAYNEQFF. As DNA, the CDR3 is TGTGCCAGCAAGTCCATGGAGGCGACAGCCTACAATGAGCAGTTCTTC.

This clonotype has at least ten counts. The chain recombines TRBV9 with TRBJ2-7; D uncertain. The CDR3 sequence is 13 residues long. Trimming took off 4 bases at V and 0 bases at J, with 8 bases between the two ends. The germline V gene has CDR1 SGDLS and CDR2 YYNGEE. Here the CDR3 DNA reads TGTGCCAGCAGCCCTGAGGCCTCCTACGAGCAGTACTTC. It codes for CASSPEASYEQYF.

CDR3 DNA: TGTGCCAGCAGCACCCGGGACAGTATGCGAGACTACGAGCAGTACTTC. Its protein product is CASSTRDSMRDYEQYF. The gene calls are TRBV7-9 and TRBJ2-7; 7 bases line up with TRBD1. V shed 5 bases, J shed 3 bases, and the junction held 13 bases outside the gene matches. This CDR3 is 16 amino acids long. Germline CDR1 is SEHNR and CDR2 is FQNEAQ (reference sequence).

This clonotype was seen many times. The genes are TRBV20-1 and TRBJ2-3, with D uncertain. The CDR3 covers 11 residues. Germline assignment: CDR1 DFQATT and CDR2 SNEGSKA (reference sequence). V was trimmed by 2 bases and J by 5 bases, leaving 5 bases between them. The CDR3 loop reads CSARFGDTQYF. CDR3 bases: TGCAGTGCTAGATTTGGAGATACGCAGTATTTT.

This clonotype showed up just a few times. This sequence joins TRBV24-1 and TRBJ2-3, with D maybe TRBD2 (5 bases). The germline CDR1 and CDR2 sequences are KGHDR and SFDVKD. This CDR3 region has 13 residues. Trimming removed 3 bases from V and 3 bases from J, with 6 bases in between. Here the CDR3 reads CATSDRGTDTQYF. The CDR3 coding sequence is TGTGCCACCAGTGATAGAGGGACAGATACGCAGTATTTT.

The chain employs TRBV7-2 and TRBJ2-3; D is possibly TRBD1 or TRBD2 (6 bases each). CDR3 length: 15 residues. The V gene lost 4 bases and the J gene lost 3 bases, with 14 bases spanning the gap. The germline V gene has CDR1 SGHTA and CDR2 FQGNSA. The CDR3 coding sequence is TGTGCCAGCAGCTCCACGTCGGGGGCAACAGATACGCAGTATTTT. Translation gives CASSSTSGATDTQYF.

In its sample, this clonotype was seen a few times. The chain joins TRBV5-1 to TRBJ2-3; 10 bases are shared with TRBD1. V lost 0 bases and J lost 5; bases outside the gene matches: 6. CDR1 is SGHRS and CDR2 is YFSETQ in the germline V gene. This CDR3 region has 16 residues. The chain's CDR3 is CASSLGQGAIRDTQYF. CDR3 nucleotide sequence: TGCGCCAGCAGCTTGGGACAGGGGGCAATCAGAGATACGCAGTATTTT.

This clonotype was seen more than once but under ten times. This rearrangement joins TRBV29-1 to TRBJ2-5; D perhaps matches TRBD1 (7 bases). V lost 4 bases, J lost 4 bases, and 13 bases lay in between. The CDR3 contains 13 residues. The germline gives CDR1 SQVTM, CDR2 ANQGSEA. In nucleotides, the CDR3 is TGCAGCGTTGCCCAGGGGGGTCGAGAGACCCAGTACTTC. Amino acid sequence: CSVAQGGRETQYF.

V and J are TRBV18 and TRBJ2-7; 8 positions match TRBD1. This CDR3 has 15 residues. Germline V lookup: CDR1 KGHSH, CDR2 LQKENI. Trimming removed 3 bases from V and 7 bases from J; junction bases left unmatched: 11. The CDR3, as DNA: TGTGCCAGCTCACCTTCCCGGGACAGGATGGGGGAGCAGTACTTC. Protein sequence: CASSPSRDRMGEQYF.

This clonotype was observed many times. CDR3 loop: CASSTTGTVGSPLHF. The CDR3 bases are TGCGCCAGCAGCACCACAGGGACCGTGGGTTCACCCCTCCACTTT. The V call is TRBV5-1, the J call TRBJ1-6; D may be TRBD1 (6 bases). Germline assignment: CDR1 SGHRS and CDR2 YFSETQ. This CDR3 has 15 amino acids. Trimming removed 4 bases at V and 9 bases at J, with 17 bases between. Filled out from reference TRBV5-1 and TRBJ1-6, the complete variable domain reads KAGVTQTPRYLIKTRGQQVTLSCSPISGHRSVSWYQQTPGQGLQFLFEYFSETQRNKGNFPGRFSGRQFSNSRSEMNVSTLELGDSALYLCASSTTGTVGSPLHFGNGTRLTVT.

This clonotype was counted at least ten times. The CDR3 bases are TGTGCCAGCAGCCAAGATATGGCTTCCTCCTATAATTCACCCCTCCACTTT. It is translated as CASSQDMASSYNSPLHF. The rearrangement uses TRBV3-1 and TRBJ1-6, with unresolved D. V was shortened by 0 bases and J by 0 bases, with 9 bases between the two germline ends. The CDR3 spans 17 residues. Per germline, CDR1 LGHDT and CDR2 YNNKEL (reference sequence).

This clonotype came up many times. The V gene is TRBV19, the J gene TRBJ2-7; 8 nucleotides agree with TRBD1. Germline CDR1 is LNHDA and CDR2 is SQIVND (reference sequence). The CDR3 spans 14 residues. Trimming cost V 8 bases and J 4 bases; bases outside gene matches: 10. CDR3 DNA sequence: TGTGCCAGTGCACCCAGGGGGCGTCTTTACGAGCAGTACTTC. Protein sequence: CASAPRGRLYEQYF.